Listed below are T cell receptor beta chains from one sample, sequenced in a study of CD4 T cells in relation to SARS-CoV-2 and coronaviruses. Assay used: immunoSEQ multiplex PCR; TCRdb lists only in-frame clones, some missing. Among about 20,000 clones listed, approximately 77% were seen once. The antigens these receptors bind are not known. What was sequenced was CD4+ T cells from PBMCs, cultured in vitro. These receptors all come from a human donor in good health. CDR3s include the opening cysteine and the closing phenylalanine or tryptophan. Fields, in order: J gene, V gene, CDR3 protein.

>TRBJ1-4|TRBV29-1
CSVYDWENEKLFF
>TRBJ2-2|TRBV9
CASSVVTGFNTGELFF
>TRBJ2-7|TRBV18
CASSPTGSYEQYF
>TRBJ2-7|TRBV11-2
CASSLAARSYEQYF
>TRBJ1-2|TRBV5-1
CASSSTVTVTGYGYTF
>TRBJ1-3|TRBV4-1
CASSQDKQGQGGNTIYF
>TRBJ2-5|TRBV6-5
CASSYEGWETQYF
>TRBJ1-6|TRBV6-1
CASSNRGRNNSPLHF
>TRBJ1-2|TRBV12-3/TRBV12-4
CASSFWANYGYTF
>TRBJ2-5|TRBV4-1
CASSQGGETQYF
>TRBJ1-3|TRBV5-4
CASSPGQGSTIYF
>TRBJ2-3|TRBV11-2
CASSVGQWGVTTDTQYF
>TRBJ1-4|TRBV6-1
CASSEAVGPRGEKLFF
>TRBJ1-2|TRBV6-5
CASSNGQGGSGYTF
>TRBJ2-1|TRBV11-2
CASTFGGGSYNEQFF
>TRBJ2-1|TRBV3-1/TRBV3-2
CASSLITTQYSYNEQFF
>TRBJ2-2|TRBV11-2
CASSHIVGGGAGELFF
>TRBJ2-3|TRBV30
CAWKLAGGPYTQYF
>TRBJ1-4|TRBV3-1/TRBV3-2
CASSQDSGRGPVVTNEKLFF
>TRBJ2-7|TRBV5-4
CASSLGLDRVSYEQYF
>TRBJ1-1|TRBV27
CASSPPTGEAFF
>TRBJ2-5|TRBV5-1
CASSLLLEEETQYF
>TRBJ2-3|TRBV11-2
CASSSGRSTQYF
>TRBJ2-3|TRBV15
CATRLGGGSTDTQYF
>TRBJ2-1|TRBV11-1
CASSPNLDREDEQFF
>TRBJ2-2|TRBV2
CASSWLAGGTGELFF
>TRBJ2-1|TRBV2
CASRPSATYNEQFF
>TRBJ2-3|TRBV24-1
CATSDSGASDTQYF
>TRBJ2-5|TRBV5-6
CASSSPIVQETQYF
>TRBJ1-1|TRBV10-3
CAISGLRDTEAFF
>TRBJ2-7|TRBV9
CASSASGTSGSYEQYF
>TRBJ1-1|TRBV7-9
CASSLVSPEAFF
>TRBJ1-1|TRBV19
CASSATTATGTTEAFF
>TRBJ2-1|TRBV10-3
CAIRSPLGGEQFF
>TRBJ2-1|TRBV3-1/TRBV3-2
CASSQDLTDPSYNEQFF
>TRBJ2-1|TRBV6-5
CASTLRGNSYNEQFF
>TRBJ2-1|TRBV20-1
CSASKDGVLDEQFF
>TRBJ1-1|TRBV7-3
CASSFGGRGAEAFF
>TRBJ2-3|TRBV19
CASSIGSGVTGTDTQYF
>TRBJ2-7|TRBV19
CASSMYGGSSYEQYF
>TRBJ1-1|TRBV9
CASSVVGGWNTEAFF
>TRBJ1-2|TRBV7-2
CASSTDRAQYGYTF
>TRBJ2-2|TRBV10-1
CASSPHSGQVTGELFF
>TRBJ2-2|TRBV15
CATSRGGAHTGELFF
>TRBJ2-5|TRBV6-6
CASSYAQGWETQYF
>TRBJ2-5|TRBV6-6
CASSRAPTETQYF
>TRBJ2-7|TRBV6-1
CASSEDVAGAYEQYF
>TRBJ1-2|TRBV3-1/TRBV3-2
CASSRQANYGYTF